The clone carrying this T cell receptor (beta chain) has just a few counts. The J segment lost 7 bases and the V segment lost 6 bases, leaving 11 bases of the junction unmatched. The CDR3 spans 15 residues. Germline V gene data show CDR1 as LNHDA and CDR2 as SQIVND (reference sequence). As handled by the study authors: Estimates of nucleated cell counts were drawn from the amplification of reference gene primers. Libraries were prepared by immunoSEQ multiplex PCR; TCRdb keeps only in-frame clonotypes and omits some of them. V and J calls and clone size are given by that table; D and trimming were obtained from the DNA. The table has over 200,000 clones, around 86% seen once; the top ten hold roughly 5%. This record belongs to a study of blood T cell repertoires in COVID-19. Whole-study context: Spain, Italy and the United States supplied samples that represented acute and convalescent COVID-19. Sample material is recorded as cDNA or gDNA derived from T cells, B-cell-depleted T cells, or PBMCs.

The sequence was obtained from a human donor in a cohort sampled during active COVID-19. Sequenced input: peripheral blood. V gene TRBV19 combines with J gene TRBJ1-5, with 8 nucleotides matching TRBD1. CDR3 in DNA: TGTGCCAGTAGCCCCGGGGGACAGGTGCACCAGCCCCAGCATTTT. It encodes CASSPGGQVHQPQHF. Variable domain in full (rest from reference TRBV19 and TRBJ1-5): DGGITQSPKYLFRKEGQNVTLSCEQNLNHDAMYWYRQDPGQGLRLIYYSQIVNDFQKGDIAEGYSVSREKKESFPLTVTSAQKNPTAFYLCASSPGGQVHQPQHFGDGTRLSIL.